This T cell receptor (beta chain) appears in the sequencing data of a study of monozygotic twins with inflammatory bowel disease. Donors each gave about 2.6 ml of blood. Via template switching, UMIs carrying a 6-nucleotide sample barcode were introduced. The cDNA of both the TCRalpha and TCRbeta chains was subjected to two nested PCRs of approximately 16 and 9 cycles. TCRdb reprocessed the 5' RACE reads, keeping one entry per CDR3 protein, no DNA. The sample features fewer than 200,000 distinct CDR3 sequences, with around 2.4% in its top ten. This CDR3 region has 15 residues. Germline CDR1 GTSNPN, CDR2 SVGIG (reference sequence).

This chain uses TRBV30 with TRBJ1-5. The sequenced sample consisted of blood. This TCR came from a human donor with ulcerative colitis or Crohn's disease, or a healthy co-twin of an affected twin (not recorded which). Here the CDR3 reads CAWSQREGWVQPQHF. Together with reference TRBV30 and TRBJ1-5, the CDR3 gives the full variable domain: SQTIHQWPATLVQPVGSPLSLECTVEGTSNPNLYWYRQAAGRGLQLLFYSVGIGQISSEVPQNLSASRPQDRQFILSSKKLLLSDSGFYLCAWSQREGWVQPQHFGDGTRLSIL.